The entry below describes one T cell receptor (beta chain). Its antigen is currently unknown. The CDR3 totals 14 residues. From germline, CDR1 is DFQATT and CDR2 SNEGSKA (reference sequence). 5'RACE template switching with UMIs generated TCR beta cDNA. TCRdb re-called the 5' RACE reads and catalogs CDR3 proteins one per entry, DNA excluded. The sample holds roughly 420,000 distinct CDR3 sequences. The data were taken from a study of T cells expressing NK-cell markers. Looking at the study overall: Seven donors tested HCMV-seropositive and one tested seronegative among the eight sequenced. Findings of the study overall: Whether the expanded NKG2C+ T cell clones recognized HCMV remained unclear. Among CD8+ T cells from several donors, dominant NKG2C+ clonotypes accounted for about 1.0-7.5%.

The sequenced sample was blood T cells: a sorted CD56 or NKG2C T cell subset, CD4+ or CD8+ T cells, or bulk PBMC T cells (not recorded which). This clonotype was obtained from a woman aged 18 to 75 in good health. This sequence joins TRBV20-1 and TRBJ1-1; the D gene TCRdb calls, TRBD1, cannot be checked with no DNA. The CDR3 here is CSAGGRTLNTEAFF.